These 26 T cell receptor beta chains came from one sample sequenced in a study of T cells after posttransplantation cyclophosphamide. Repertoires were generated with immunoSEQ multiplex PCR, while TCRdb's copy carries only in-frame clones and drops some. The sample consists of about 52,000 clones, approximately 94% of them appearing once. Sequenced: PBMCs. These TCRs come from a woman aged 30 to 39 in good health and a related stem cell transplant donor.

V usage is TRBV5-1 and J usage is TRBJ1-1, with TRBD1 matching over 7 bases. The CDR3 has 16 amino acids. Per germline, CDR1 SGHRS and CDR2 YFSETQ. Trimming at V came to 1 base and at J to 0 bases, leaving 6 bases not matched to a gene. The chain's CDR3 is CASSLSVGQMNTEAFF. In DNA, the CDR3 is TGCGCCAGCAGCTTGAGCGTGGGACAGATGAACACTGAAGCTTTCTTT.

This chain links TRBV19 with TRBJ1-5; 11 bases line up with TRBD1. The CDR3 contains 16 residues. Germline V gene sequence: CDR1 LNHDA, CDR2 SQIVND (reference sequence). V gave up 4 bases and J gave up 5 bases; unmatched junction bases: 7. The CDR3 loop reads CASSTRDRGLYQPQHF. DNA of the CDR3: TGTGCCAGTAGTACTAGGGACAGGGGGTTATATCAGCCCCAGCATTTT.

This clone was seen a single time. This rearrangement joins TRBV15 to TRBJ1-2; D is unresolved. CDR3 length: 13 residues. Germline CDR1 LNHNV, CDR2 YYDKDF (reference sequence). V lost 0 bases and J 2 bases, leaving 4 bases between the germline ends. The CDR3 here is CATSRDRNYGYTF. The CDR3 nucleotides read TGTGCCACCAGCAGAGACAGGAACTATGGCTACACCTTC.

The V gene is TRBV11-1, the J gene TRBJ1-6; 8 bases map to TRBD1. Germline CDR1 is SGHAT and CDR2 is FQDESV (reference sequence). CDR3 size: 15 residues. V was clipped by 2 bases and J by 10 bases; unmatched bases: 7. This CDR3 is CASSLHSRGQSPLHF. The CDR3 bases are TGTGCCAGCAGCTTACATTCCAGGGGGCAATCACCCCTCCACTTT.

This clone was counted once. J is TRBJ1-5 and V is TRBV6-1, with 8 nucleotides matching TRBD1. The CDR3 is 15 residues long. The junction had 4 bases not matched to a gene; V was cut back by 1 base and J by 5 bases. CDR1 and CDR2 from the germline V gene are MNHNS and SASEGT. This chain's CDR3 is CASSEVGQGHQPQHF. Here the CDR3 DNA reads TGTGCCAGCAGTGAAGTCGGACAGGGCCATCAGCCCCAGCATTTT.

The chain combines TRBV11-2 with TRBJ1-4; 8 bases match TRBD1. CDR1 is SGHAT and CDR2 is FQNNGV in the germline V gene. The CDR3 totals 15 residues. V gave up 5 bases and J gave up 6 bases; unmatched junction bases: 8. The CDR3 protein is CASSGGAGGYEKLFF. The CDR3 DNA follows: TGTGCCAGCAGCGGGGGGGCAGGGGGCTATGAAAAACTGTTTTTT.

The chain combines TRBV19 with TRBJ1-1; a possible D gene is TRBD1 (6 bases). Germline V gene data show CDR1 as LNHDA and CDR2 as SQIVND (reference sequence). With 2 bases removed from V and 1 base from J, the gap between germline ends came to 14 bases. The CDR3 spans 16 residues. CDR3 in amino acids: CASSIQPGHRNTEAFF. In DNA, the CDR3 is TGTGCCAGTAGTATACAACCGGGACATCGGAACACTGAAGCTTTCTTT.

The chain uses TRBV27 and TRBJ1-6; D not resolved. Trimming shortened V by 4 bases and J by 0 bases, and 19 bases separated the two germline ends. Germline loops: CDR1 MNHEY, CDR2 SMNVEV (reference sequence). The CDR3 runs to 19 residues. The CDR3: CASSSSITAASSYNSPLHF. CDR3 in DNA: TGTGCCAGCAGTTCTTCTATAACAGCGGCTAGCTCCTATAATTCACCCCTCCACTTT.

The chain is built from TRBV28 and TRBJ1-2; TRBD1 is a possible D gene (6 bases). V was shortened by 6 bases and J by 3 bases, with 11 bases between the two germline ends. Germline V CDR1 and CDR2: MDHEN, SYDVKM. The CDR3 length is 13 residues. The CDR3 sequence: CASRLTGYYGYTF. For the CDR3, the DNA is TGTGCCAGCAGGTTAACAGGGTACTATGGCTACACCTTC.

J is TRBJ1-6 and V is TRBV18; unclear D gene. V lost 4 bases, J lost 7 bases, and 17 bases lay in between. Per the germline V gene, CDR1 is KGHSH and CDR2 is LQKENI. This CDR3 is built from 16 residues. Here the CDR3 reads CASSREAQRRNSPLHF. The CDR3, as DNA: TGTGCCAGCTCACGGGAGGCACAGCGCAGGAATTCACCCCTCCACTTT.

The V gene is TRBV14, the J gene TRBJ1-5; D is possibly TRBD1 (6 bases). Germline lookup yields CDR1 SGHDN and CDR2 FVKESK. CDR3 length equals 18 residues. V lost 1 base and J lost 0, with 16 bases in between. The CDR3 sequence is CASSQGTALKNSNQPQHF. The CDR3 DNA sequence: TGTGCCAGCAGCCAAGGGACAGCCTTGAAAAATAGCAATCAGCCCCAGCATTTT.

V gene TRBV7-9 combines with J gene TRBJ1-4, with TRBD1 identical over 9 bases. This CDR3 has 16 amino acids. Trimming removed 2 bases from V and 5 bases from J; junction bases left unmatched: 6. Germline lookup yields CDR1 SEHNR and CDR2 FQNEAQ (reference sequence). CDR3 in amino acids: CASSLTAGQGNEKLFF. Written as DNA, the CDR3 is TGTGCCAGCAGCTTAACTGCGGGACAGGGAAATGAAAAACTGTTTTTT.

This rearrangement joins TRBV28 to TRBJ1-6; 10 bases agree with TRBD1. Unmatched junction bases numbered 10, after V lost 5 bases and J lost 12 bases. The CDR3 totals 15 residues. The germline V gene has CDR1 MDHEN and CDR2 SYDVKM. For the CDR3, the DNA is TGTGCCAGCAGTCCTCCCGGGACAGGGGAGCAACCCCTCCACTTT. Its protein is CASSPPGTGEQPLHF.

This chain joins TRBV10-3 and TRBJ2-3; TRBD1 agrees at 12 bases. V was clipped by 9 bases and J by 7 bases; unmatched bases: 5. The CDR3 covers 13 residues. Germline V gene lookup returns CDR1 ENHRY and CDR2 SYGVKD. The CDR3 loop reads CAIRGQGANTQYF. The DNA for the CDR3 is TGTGCCATTCGGGGACAGGGGGCCAATACGCAGTATTTT.

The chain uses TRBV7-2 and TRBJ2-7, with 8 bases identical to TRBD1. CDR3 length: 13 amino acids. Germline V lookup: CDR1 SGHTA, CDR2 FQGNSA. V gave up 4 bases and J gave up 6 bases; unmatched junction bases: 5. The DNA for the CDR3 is TGTGCCAGCAGCTCGGACAGGGTTGGCGAGCAGTACTTC. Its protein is CASSSDRVGEQYF.

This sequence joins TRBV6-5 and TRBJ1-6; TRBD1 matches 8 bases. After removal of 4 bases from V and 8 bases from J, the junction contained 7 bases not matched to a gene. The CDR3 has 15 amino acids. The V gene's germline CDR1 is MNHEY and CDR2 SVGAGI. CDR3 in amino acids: CASSWGTGRYSPLHF. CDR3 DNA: TGTGCCAGCAGTTGGGGGACAGGAAGATATTCACCCCTCCACTTT.

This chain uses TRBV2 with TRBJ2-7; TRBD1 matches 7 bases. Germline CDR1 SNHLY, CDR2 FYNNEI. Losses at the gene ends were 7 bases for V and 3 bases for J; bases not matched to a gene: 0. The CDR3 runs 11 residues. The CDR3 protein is CASTGGYEQYF. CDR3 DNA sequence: TGTGCCAGCACAGGGGGCTACGAGCAGTACTTC.

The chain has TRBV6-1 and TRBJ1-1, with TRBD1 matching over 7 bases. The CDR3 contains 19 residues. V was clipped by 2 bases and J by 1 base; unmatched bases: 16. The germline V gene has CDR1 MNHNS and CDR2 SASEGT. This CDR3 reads CASSESGWVAGGPNTEAFF. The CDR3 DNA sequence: TGTGCCAGCAGTGAAAGTGGGTGGGTGGCAGGGGGGCCGAACACTGAAGCTTTCTTT.

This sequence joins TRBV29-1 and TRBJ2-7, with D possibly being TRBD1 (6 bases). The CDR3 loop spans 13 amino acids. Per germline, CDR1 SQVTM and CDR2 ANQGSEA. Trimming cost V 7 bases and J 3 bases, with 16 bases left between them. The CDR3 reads CSAHTTGNYEQYF. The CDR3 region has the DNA TGCAGCGCCCATACGACAGGAAACTACGAGCAGTACTTC.

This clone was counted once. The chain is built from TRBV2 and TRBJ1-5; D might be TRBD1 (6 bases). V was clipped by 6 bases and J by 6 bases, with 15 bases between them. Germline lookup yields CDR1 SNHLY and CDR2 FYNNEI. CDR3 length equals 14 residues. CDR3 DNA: TGTGCCAGCAGAGGGGGTTCGAGGATTCAGCCCCAGCATTTT. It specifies CASRGGSRIQPQHF.

CDR3 sequence: CASSLSPLPGSMNTEAFF. The DNA for the CDR3 is TGTGCCAGCAGTTTATCACCATTGCCGGGGTCCATGAACACTGAAGCTTTCTTT. This chain connects TRBV27 to TRBJ1-1; D is uncertain. The CDR3 is 18 amino acids. Germline V lookup: CDR1 MNHEY, CDR2 SMNVEV (reference sequence). Trimming removed 0 bases from V and 0 bases from J, with 17 bases in between.

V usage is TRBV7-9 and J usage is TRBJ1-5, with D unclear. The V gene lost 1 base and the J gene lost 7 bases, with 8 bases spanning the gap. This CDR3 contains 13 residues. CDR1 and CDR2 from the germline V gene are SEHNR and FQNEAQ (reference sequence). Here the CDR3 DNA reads TGTGCCAGCAGCTTAGGCGGTTCCCAGCCCCAGCATTTT. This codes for CASSLGGSQPQHF.

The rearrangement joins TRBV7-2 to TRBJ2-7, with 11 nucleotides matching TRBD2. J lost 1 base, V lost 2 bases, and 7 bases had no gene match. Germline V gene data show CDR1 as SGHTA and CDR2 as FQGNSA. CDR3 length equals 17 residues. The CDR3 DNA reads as TGTGCCAGCAGCTTAAGTAGCGGGGGGGCCGGGTCCTACGAGCAGTACTTC. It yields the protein CASSLSSGGAGSYEQYF.

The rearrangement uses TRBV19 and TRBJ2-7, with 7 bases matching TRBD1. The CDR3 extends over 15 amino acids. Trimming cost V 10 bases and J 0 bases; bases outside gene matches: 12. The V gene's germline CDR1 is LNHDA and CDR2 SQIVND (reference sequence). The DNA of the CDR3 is TGTGCCACCAAACCCGCGGACAGGAGCTCCTACGAGCAGTACTTC. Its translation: CATKPADRSSYEQYF.

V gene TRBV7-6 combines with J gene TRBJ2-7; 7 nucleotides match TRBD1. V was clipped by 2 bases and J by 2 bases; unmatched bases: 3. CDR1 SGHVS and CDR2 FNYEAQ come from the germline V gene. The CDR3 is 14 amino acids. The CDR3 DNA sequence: TGTGCCAGCAGCTTAAACAGGGGACCCTACGAGCAGTACTTC. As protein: CASSLNRGPYEQYF.

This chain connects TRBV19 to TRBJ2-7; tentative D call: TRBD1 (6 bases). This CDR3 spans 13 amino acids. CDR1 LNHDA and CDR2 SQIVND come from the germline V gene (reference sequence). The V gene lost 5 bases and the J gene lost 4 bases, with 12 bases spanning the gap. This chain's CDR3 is CASSYRVSYEQYF. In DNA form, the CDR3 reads TGTGCCAGTAGTTACAGGGTCTCTTACGAGCAGTACTTC.